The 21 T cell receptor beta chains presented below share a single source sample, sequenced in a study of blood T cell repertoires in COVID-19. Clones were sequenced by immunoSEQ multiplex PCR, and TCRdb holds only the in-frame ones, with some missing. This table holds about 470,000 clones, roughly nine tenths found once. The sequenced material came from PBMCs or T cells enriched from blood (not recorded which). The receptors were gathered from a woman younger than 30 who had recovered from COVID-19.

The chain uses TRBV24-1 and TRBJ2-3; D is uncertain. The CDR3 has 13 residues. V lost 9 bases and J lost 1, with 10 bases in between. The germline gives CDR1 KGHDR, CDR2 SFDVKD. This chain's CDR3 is CATPIRGTDTQYF. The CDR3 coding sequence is TGTGCCACCCCCATAAGAGGCACAGATACGCAGTATTTT.

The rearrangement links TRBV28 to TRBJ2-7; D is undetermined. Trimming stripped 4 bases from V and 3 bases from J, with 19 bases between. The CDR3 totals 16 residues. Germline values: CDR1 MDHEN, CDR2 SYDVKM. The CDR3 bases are TGTGCCAGCAGTTCCCGATCCACCCTCCTACTCTACGAGCAGTACTTC. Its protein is CASSSRSTLLLYEQYF. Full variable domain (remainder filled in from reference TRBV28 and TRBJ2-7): DVKVTQSSRYLVKRTGEKVFLECVQDMDHENMFWYRQDPGLGLRLIYFSYDVKMKEKGDIPEGYSVSREKKERFSLILESASTNQTSMYLCASSSRSTLLLYEQYFGPGTRLTVT.

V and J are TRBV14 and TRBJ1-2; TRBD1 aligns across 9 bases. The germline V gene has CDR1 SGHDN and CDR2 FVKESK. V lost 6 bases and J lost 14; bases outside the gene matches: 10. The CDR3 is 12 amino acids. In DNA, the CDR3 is TGTGCCAGCAGTTACTGGACAGGGGTTCCGACCTTC. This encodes CASSYWTGVPTF.

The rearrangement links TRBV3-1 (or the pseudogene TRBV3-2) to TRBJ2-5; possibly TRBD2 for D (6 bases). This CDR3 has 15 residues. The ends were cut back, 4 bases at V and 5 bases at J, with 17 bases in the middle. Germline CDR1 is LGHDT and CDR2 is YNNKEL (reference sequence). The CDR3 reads CASSPRRVALETQYF. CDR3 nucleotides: TGTGCCAGCAGCCCCCGGAGGGTAGCGCTGGAGACCCAGTACTTC.

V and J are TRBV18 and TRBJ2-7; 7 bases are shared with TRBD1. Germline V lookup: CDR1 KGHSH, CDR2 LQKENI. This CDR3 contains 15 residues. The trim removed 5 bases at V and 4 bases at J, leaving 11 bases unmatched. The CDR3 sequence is CASSTPTGSVYEQYF. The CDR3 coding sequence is TGTGCCAGCTCAACGCCGACAGGGTCGGTGTACGAGCAGTACTTC. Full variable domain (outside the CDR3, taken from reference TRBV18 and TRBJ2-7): NAGVMQNPRHLVRRRGQEARLRCSPMKGHSHVYWYRQLPEEGLKFMVYLQKENIIDESGMPKERFSAEFPKEGPSILRIQQVVRGDSAAYFCASSTPTGSVYEQYFGPGTRLTVT.

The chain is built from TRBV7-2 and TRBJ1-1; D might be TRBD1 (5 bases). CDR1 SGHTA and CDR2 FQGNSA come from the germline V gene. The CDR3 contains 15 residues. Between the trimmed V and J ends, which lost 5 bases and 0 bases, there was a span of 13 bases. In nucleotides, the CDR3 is TGTGCCAGCAGCACCCGACAGAGCCTGAACACTGAAGCTTTCTTT. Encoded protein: CASSTRQSLNTEAFF.

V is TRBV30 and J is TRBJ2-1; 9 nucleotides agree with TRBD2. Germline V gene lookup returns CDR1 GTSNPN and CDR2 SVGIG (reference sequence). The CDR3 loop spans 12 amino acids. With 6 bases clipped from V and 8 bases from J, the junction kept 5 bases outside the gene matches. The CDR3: CACGTSQYEQFF. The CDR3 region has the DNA TGTGCCTGTGGGACTAGCCAGTATGAGCAGTTCTTC.

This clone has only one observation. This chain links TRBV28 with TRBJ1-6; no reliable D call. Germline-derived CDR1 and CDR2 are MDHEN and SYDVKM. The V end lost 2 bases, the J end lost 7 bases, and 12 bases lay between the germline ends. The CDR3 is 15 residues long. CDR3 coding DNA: TGTGCCAGCAGTTTAGTACAGACGGGGAATTCACCCCTCCACTTT. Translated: CASSLVQTGNSPLHF.

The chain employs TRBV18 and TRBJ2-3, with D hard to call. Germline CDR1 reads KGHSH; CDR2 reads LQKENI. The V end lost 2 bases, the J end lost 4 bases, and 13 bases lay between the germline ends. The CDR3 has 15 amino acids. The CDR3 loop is CASSPGDSRADTQYF. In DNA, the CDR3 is TGTGCCAGCTCACCAGGCGATAGCCGCGCAGATACGCAGTATTTT.

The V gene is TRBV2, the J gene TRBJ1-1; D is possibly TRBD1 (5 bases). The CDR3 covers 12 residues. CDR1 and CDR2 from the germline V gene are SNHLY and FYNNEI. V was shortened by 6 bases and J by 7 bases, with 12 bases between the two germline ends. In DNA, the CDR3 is TGTGCCAGCAGCGTACAGGCTATTGAAGCTTTCTTT. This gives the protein CASSVQAIEAFF.

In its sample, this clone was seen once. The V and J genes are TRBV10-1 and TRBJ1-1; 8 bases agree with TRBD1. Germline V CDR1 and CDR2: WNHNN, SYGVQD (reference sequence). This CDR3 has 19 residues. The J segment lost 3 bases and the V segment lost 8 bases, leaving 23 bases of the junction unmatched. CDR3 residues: CASPVRTGFYNERYTEAFF. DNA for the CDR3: TGCGCCAGCCCTGTTAGGACAGGGTTTTATAACGAGAGGTACACTGAAGCTTTCTTT.

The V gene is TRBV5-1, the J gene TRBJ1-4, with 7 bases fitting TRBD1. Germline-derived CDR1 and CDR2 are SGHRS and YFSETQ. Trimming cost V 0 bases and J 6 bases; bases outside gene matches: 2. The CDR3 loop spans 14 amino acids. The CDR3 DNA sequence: TGCGCCAGCAGCTTGGAACAGGGGTATGAAAAACTGTTTTTT. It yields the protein CASSLEQGYEKLFF.

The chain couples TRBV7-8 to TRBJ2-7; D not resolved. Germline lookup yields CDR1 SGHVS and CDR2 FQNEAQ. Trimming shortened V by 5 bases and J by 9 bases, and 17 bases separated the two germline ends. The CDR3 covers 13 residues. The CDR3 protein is CASSLYGLTGQYF. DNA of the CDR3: TGTGCCAGCAGCCTCTATGGGTTGACGGGGCAGTACTTC.

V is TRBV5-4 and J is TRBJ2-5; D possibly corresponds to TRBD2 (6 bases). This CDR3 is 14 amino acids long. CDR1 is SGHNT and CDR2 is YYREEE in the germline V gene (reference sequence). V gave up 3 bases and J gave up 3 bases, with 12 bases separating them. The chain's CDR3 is CASSSWDLKETQYF. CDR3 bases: TGTGCCAGCAGCTCGTGGGACTTGAAAGAGACCCAGTACTTC.

The CDR3 sequence: CASSSQTGWNTGELFF. In DNA, the CDR3 is TGTGCCAGCAGCTCGCAGACGGGATGGAACACCGGGGAGCTGTTTTTT. The V and J genes are TRBV5-4 and TRBJ2-2; maybe TRBD2 (5 bases). The CDR3 runs to 16 residues. Germline V gene lookup returns CDR1 SGHNT and CDR2 YYREEE (reference sequence). V lost 3 bases to trimming and J lost 1 base, with 13 bases between them.

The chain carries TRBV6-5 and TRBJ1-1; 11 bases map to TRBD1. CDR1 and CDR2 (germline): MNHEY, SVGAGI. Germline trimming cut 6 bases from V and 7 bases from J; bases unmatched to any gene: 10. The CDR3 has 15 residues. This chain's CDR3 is CASSPGQGVDSEAFF. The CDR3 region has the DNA TGTGCCAGCAGCCCGGGACAGGGGGTTGATAGTGAAGCTTTCTTT.

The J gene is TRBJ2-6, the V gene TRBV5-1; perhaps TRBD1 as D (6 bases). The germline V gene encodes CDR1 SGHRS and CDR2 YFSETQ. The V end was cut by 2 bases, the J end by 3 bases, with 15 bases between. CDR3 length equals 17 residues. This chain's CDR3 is CASSFSPTGNGANVLTF. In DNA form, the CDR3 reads TGCGCCAGCAGCTTTTCACCCACAGGGAATGGGGCCAACGTCCTGACTTTC.

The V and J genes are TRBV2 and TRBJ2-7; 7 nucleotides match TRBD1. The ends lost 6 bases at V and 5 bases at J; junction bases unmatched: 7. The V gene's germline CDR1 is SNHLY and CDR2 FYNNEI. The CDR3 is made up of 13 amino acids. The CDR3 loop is CASSLDRTNEQYF. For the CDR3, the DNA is TGTGCCAGCAGCCTGGACAGGACGAACGAGCAGTACTTC.

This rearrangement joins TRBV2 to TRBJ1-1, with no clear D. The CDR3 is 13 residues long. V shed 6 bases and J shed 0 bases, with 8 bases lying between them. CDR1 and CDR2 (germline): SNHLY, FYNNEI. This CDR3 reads CASSYEMNTEAFF. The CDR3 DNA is TGTGCCAGCAGCTACGAAATGAACACTGAAGCTTTCTTT.

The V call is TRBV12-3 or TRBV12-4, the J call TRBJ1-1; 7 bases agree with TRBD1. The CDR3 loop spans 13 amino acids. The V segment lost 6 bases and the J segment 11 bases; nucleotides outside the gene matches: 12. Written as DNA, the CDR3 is TGTGCCAGCAGCTTTGAGGGCAGGGGGGCCGCTTTCTTT. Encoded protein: CASSFEGRGAAFF.

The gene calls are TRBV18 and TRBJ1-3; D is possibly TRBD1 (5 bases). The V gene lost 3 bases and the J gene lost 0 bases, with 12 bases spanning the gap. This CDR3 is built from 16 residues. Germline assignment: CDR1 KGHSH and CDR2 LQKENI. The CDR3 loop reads CASSPSTDLSGNTIYF. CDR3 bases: TGTGCCAGCTCACCTTCGACAGACCTCTCTGGAAACACCATATATTTT. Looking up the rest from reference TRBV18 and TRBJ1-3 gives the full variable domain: NAGVMQNPRHLVRRRGQEARLRCSPMKGHSHVYWYRQLPEEGLKFMVYLQKENIIDESGMPKERFSAEFPKEGPSILRIQQVVRGDSAAYFCASSPSTDLSGNTIYFGEGSWLTVV.